Each of the 11 T cell receptor beta chains below was sequenced from the same sample in a study of T cells in Graves' hyperthyroidism and ophthalmopathy. RNA transcripts yielded amplified TCR beta CDR3 regions. An initial round of RT-PCR targeting the TCR CDR3 relied on the HTBI primer set. One entry per CDR3 protein, called by TCRdb with MiXCR from the multiplex PCR reads. Of fewer than 300,000 distinct CDR3 sequences detected, about 16% appear once; the ten largest clones hold over 25%. Sequencing used blood. The receptors come from a woman in her fifties or sixties with Graves' hyperthyroidism that later progressed to Graves' ophthalmopathy.

This clonotype has a count of ten or more. The V gene is TRBV27, the J gene TRBJ2-7; D is possibly TRBD1 or TRBD2 (5 bases each). The ends were cut back, 4 bases at V and 3 bases at J, with 19 bases in the middle. The CDR3 has 16 residues. Per the germline V gene, CDR1 is MNHEY and CDR2 is SMNVEV (reference sequence). In DNA, the CDR3 is TGTGCCAGCAGTTCGCTATGGGGCGTGGAGGACTACGAGCAGTACTTC. Its protein is CASSSLWGVEDYEQYF.

This clonotype occurred many times. The chain couples TRBV12-3 or TRBV12-4 to TRBJ2-1; 8 nucleotides agree with TRBD1. The CDR3 contains 15 residues. V shed 2 bases and J 9 bases; nucleotides not matched to a gene: 9. This chain's CDR3 is CASSLSGRGQVEQFF. The CDR3 nucleotides read TGTGCCAGCAGTTTATCGGGCAGGGGGCAGGTTGAGCAGTTCTTC.

This clonotype was detected many times. The chain uses TRBV18 and TRBJ2-7; no clear D gene. The ends were cut back, 2 bases at V and 0 bases at J, with 14 bases in the middle. CDR3 length: 16 residues. Germline-derived CDR1 and CDR2 are KGHSH and LQKENI. The CDR3 region is CASSPGGRLSSYEQYF. CDR3 bases: TGTGCCAGCTCACCAGGCGGCAGGCTGTCCTCCTACGAGCAGTACTTC. The full variable domain, rest sourced from reference TRBV18 and TRBJ2-7, is NAGVMQNPRHLVRRRGQEARLRCSPMKGHSHVYWYRQLPEEGLKFMVYLQKENIIDESGMPKERFSAEFPKEGPSILRIQQVVRGDSAAYFCASSPGGRLSSYEQYFGPGTRLTVT.

This clonotype occurred many times. V and J are TRBV12-5 and TRBJ2-3, with TRBD2 identical over 11 bases. In germline, CDR1 is LGHNT, CDR2 FRNRAP. The CDR3 extends over 16 amino acids. Losses at the gene ends were 5 bases for V and 1 base for J; bases not matched to a gene: 5. The CDR3 bases are TGTGCTAGTGGTCCACTAGCGGGAGAAGGCACAGATACGCAGTATTTT. Its translation is CASGPLAGEGTDTQYF.

The table lists this clonotype with many counts. The V gene is TRBV18, the J gene TRBJ2-7, with 7 positions matching TRBD1. V gave up 5 bases and J gave up 2 bases; unmatched junction bases: 6. This CDR3 is built from 14 residues. CDR1 and CDR2 (germline): KGHSH, LQKENI. The CDR3 region is CASSAFDRAYEQYF. CDR3 in DNA: TGTGCCAGCTCAGCCTTCGACAGGGCCTACGAGCAGTACTTC.

In its sample, this clonotype was seen many times. The CDR3 region is CAWSVQRELFF. CDR3 DNA sequence: TGTGCCTGGAGTGTCCAGCGGGAGCTGTTTTTT. The rearrangement links TRBV30 to TRBJ2-2; no reliable D call. CDR1 is GTSNPN, CDR2 SVGIG, per germline (reference sequence). The CDR3 covers 11 residues. The V and J ends lost 0 bases and 9 bases respectively, with 5 bases between them.

There are many counts of this clonotype. This chain uses TRBV28 with TRBJ1-1; the D is unclear. With 3 bases removed from V and 3 bases from J, the gap between germline ends came to 20 bases. The CDR3 loop spans 17 amino acids. Germline V lookup: CDR1 MDHEN, CDR2 SYDVKM. The CDR3 DNA is TGTGCCAGCAGTTTGATCTCTAGGAGGAATCGGGACACTGAAGCTTTCTTT. Protein product: CASSLISRRNRDTEAFF.

The chain couples TRBV28 to TRBJ1-5, with D maybe TRBD1 (5 bases). The length of the CDR3 is 16 residues. Germline V CDR1 and CDR2: MDHEN, SYDVKM. The V end lost 6 bases, the J end lost 4 bases, and 19 bases lay between the germline ends. CDR3 sequence (DNA): TGTGCCAGCAGAGACCTTGGTGGGGCGCGGAATCAGCCCCAGCATTTT. Its translation: CASRDLGGARNQPQHF.

This clonotype was recorded a few times. It may be a read error: a sequence one base away is much more abundant. The CDR3 DNA reads as TGTGCCAGCAGGGGACCCCGTGCAACTAATGAAAACCTGTTTTTT. It translates to CASRGPRATNENLFF. The chain uses TRBV2 and TRBJ1-4; tentative D call: TRBD1 (5 bases). The CDR3 runs 15 residues. Germline V gives CDR1 SNHLY, CDR2 FYNNEI.

The chain uses TRBV2 and TRBJ1-2; 8 bases line up with TRBD1. The germline CDR1 and CDR2 sequences are SNHLY and FYNNEI. The CDR3 has 12 residues. V lost 6 bases, J lost 4 bases, and 1 base stayed unmatched. The CDR3 loop reads CASRDRAYGYTF. The CDR3 region has the DNA TGTGCCAGCAGGGACAGGGCCTATGGCTACACCTTC. The full variable domain, completed using reference TRBV2 and TRBJ1-2, is EPEVTQTPSHQVTQMGQEVILRCVPISNHLYFYWYRQILGQKVEFLVSFYNNEISEKSEIFDDQFSVERPDGSNFTLKIRSTKLEDSAMYFCASRDRAYGYTFGSGTRLTVV.

This clonotype has at least ten counts. V usage is TRBV27 and J usage is TRBJ2-1; 11 bases align to TRBD2. The length of the CDR3 is 14 residues. V shed 7 bases, J shed 4 bases, and the junction held 3 bases outside the gene matches. Germline CDR1 MNHEY, CDR2 SMNVEV (reference sequence). The CDR3 nucleotides are TGTGCCAGCATGGGACTAGCGGTTTACAATGAGCAGTTCTTC. It is translated as CASMGLAVYNEQFF.